The source of this T cell receptor beta chain is a study of blood T cell repertoires in COVID-19. Background on the study: Sources were T cells, B-cell-depleted T cells, or PBMCs; the material itself was cDNA or gDNA.

This study enrolled people aged about 18 to 95 from approximately 25 US geographic areas. Two negative PCRs, clearance, or symptom resolution characterized the recovered Cohort 3 donors. TCRdb's copy holds only in-frame clones and misses some; the assay was immunoSEQ multiplex PCR. The sample holds about 190,000 clones, almost 80% seen once. Germline V gene lookup returns CDR1 ENHRY and CDR2 SYGVKD. There are 16 residues in the CDR3. Trimming cost V 4 bases and J 4 bases, with 17 bases left between them. The V gene is TRBV10-3, the J gene TRBJ1-5, with a weak D call TRBD1 (6 bases). The sample taken for sequencing was PBMCs or T cells enriched from blood (not recorded which). This receptor was identified in a woman aged 45-65 years who had recovered from COVID-19. CDR3 DNA: TGTGCCATCAGTGGAACACAGGGAAATAGGAATCAGCCCCAGCATTTT. This gives the protein CAISGTQGNRNQPQHF.